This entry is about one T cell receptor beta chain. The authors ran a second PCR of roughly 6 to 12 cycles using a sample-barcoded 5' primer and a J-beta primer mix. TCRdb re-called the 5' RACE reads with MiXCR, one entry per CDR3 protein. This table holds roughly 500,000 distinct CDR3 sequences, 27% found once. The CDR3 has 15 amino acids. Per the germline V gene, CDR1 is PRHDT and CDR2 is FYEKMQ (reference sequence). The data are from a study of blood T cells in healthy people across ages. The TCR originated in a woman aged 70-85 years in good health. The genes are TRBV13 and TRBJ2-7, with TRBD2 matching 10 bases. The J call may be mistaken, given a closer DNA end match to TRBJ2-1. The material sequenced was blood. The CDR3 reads CASSWSGGAYNEQFF. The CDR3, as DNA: TGTGCCAGCAGCTGGAGCGGGGGGGCCTACAATGAGCAGTTCTTC.